Sequencing of this TCR beta chain was carried out in a study of OX40 agonist ivuxolimab in advanced cancers. The assay was immunoSEQ multiplex PCR, and TCRdb's table has in-frame clones only and misses some. There are about 91,000 clones in the sample; around 85% occur only once, and over 0.4% lies in the top ten. The germline CDR1 and CDR2 sequences are MGHRA and YSYEKL. V lost 2 bases, J lost 14 bases, and 22 bases lay in between. The CDR3 extends over 15 amino acids. A remark on this clone: Antigen specificity is unknown.

General study results and limits: On average, a greater number of expanded clones characterised CD8+ T cells relative to CD4+.

Peripheral blood came from all dose cohorts at three timepoints. The chain has TRBV4-1 and TRBJ2-1; D possibly corresponds to TRBD2 (6 bases). The TCR comes from an adult with an advanced solid tumor such as melanoma, head and neck, liver or kidney cancer. The sequencing here drew on CD4+ or CD8+ T cells sorted from blood, taken in a trial of the OX40 agonist ivuxolimab. CDR3 DNA: TGCGCCAGCAGCCAACTCACTTTTGGGGACTCCTCAAAGTTCTTC. Translating gives CASSQLTFGDSSKFF.